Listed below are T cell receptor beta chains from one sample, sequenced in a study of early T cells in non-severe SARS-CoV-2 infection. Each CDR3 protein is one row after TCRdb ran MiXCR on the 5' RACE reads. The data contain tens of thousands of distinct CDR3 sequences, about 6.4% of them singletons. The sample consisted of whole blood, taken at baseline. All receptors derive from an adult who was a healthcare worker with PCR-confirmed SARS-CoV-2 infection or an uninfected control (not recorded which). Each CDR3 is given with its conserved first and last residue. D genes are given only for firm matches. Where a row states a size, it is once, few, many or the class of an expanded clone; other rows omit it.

CDR3nt: TGTGCCAGCAGCTTAGGAGGGGCCAACCTTAACTATGGCTACACCTTC
CDR3aa: CASSLGGANLNYGYTF
abundance: many
v_gene: TRBV7-6
d_gene: .
j_gene: TRBJ1-2

CDR3nt: TGCAGTGCTAGGGGCCTTTCTAATCAGCCCCAGCATTTT
CDR3aa: CSARGLSNQPQHF
abundance: many
v_gene: TRBV20-1
d_gene: .
j_gene: TRBJ1-5

CDR3nt: TGTGCCAGCAGCCGCGGACAGGGGAGTGCGGAGACCCAGTACTTC
CDR3aa: CASSRGQGSAETQYF
abundance: many
v_gene: TRBV4-2
d_gene: TRBD1
j_gene: TRBJ2-5

CDR3nt: TGCAGTGCTAGTATTTCTCGGGCCCTGAGCACAGATACGCAGTATTTT
CDR3aa: CSASISRALSTDTQYF
abundance: many
v_gene: TRBV20-1
d_gene: .
j_gene: TRBJ2-3

CDR3nt: TGTGCCAGCAGCGTAGACGGATATCAGCCCCAGCATTTT
CDR3aa: CASSVDGYQPQHF
abundance: .
v_gene: TRBV9
d_gene: .
j_gene: TRBJ1-5

CDR3nt: TGCAGTGCGAGGACTAGCGGGGGTTCCTGGGAGACCCAGTACTTC
CDR3aa: CSARTSGGSWETQYF
abundance: many
v_gene: TRBV20-1
d_gene: TRBD2
j_gene: TRBJ2-5

CDR3nt: TGTGCCAGCAGCATGGAGGGGAACTATGGCTACACCTTC
CDR3aa: CASSMEGNYGYTF
abundance: .
v_gene: TRBV27
d_gene: .
j_gene: TRBJ1-2

CDR3nt: TGTGCCTGGAGTCTGACCCTTCGGGGTACGCAGTATTTT
CDR3aa: CAWSLTLRGTQYF
abundance: .
v_gene: TRBV30
d_gene: .
j_gene: TRBJ2-3

CDR3nt: TGTGCCAGCGTTTCATGGGGGGGCGGCGAGCAGTACTTC
CDR3aa: CASVSWGGGEQYF
abundance: many
v_gene: TRBV28
d_gene: .
j_gene: TRBJ2-7

CDR3nt: TGTGCCAGTAGTATAGGAACTAGCGGATCCCAAGAGACCCAGTACTTC
CDR3aa: CASSIGTSGSQETQYF
abundance: many
v_gene: TRBV19
d_gene: TRBD2
j_gene: TRBJ2-5